The rows below give T cell receptor beta chains drawn from one sample of a study of CD8 T cells in ankylosing spondylitis. TCRdb analysed the 5' RACE reads with MiXCR anew, one entry per CDR3 protein. The table shows under 150,000 distinct CDR3 sequences, with approximately 17% occurring only once. Sequenced sample: blood, either unsorted or a sorted T cell fraction (not recorded which). Receptor source: a male donor with ankylosing spondylitis. Both conserved end residues are part of each CDR3. The D gene is left open where the match is weak. A clone size is listed for some rows: how often the clone was seen (once, few, many), or a class if it is expanded.

abundance	d_gene	v_gene	j_gene	CDR3aa	CDR3nt
few	-	TRBV9	TRBJ2-4	CASSVDSGGPQNIQYF	TGTGCCAGCAGCGTAGATAGCGGCGGGCCGCAAAACATTCAGTACTTC
-	-	TRBV29-1	TRBJ2-1	CSVEGGYNEQFF	TGCAGCGTTGAGGGGGGATACAATGAGCAGTTCTTC
-	TRBD2	TRBV13	TRBJ2-7	CASTMWASGRSEQYF	TGTGCCAGCACCATGTGGGCTAGCGGGAGAAGCGAGCAGTACTTC
many	TRBD2	TRBV4-3	TRBJ2-1	CASSQEQLAGKSYNEQFF	TGCGCCAGCAGCCAAGAGCAACTAGCGGGAAAGTCCTACAATGAGCAGTTCTTC
-	-	TRBV7-9	TRBJ2-5	CASSPEEQETQYF	TGTGCCAGCAGCCCGGAGGAACAAGAGACCCAGTACTTC
few	-	TRBV13	TRBJ2-5	CASSLLGEIQETQYF	TGTGCCAGCAGCTTACTTGGGGAAATCCAAGAGACCCAGTACTTC
-	TRBD2	TRBV12-3/TRBV12-4	TRBJ2-7	CASSGLARTYEQYF	TGTGCCAGCAGTGGACTAGCGCGCACCTACGAGCAGTACTTC
-	TRBD1	TRBV12-3/TRBV12-4	TRBJ1-2	CASRTGTGYTF	TGTGCCAGCAGGACAGGGACTGGCTACACCTTC
-	TRBD2	TRBV4-1	TRBJ2-1	CASSQVTAGGNEQFF	TGCGCCAGCAGCCAAGTGACAGCGGGAGGGAATGAGCAGTTCTTC
many	TRBD1	TRBV7-8	TRBJ1-1	CASSSEQGYTEAFF	TGTGCCAGCAGCTCAGAACAGGGGTACACTGAAGCTTTCTTT
few	TRBD2	TRBV7-2	TRBJ2-2	CASSTLAGYTGELFF	TGTGCCAGCAGCACACTAGCGGGCTACACCGGGGAGCTGTTTTTT
-	-	TRBV12-3/TRBV12-4	TRBJ2-3	CASSFHLPGDQYF	TGTGCCAGCAGTTTCCATCTCCCGGGAGATCAGTATTTT
-	TRBD2	TRBV5-5	TRBJ2-1	CASSPRGLAGGNEQFF	TGTGCCAGCAGCCCCCGGGGACTAGCGGGCGGCAATGAGCAGTTCTTC
-	-	TRBV9	TRBJ1-6	CASSVEGGGSPLHF	TGTGCCAGCAGCGTAGAGGGTGGTGGTTCACCCCTCCACTTT
few	-	TRBV10-2	TRBJ2-7	CASSEPKTSSYEQYF	TGCGCCAGCAGTGAGCCGAAGACTAGCTCCTACGAGCAGTACTTC
few	-	TRBV12-3/TRBV12-4	TRBJ2-7	CASSFRQGLTFYEQYF	TGTGCCAGCAGTTTCCGGCAGGGATTAACTTTCTACGAGCAGTACTTC
-	-	TRBV4-1	TRBJ1-1	CASSLYETGNTEAFF	TGCGCCAGCAGCCTTTACGAGACGGGGAACACTGAAGCTTTCTTT